This T cell receptor (beta chain) was documented in a study of CD8 T cells in Susac syndrome. In regard to this clonotype: The antigen remains unidentified.

In contrast to the negatively isolated CD8+ and CD4+ T cells, TEMRA cells were FACS-enriched. When the RNA was reverse transcribed, random hexamers were used with an input of roughly 0.5 to 1 ug. TCRdb reprocessed the immunoSEQ multiplex PCR reads via MiXCR and lists one record per CDR3 protein. Seen here are 150,000 to 190,000 distinct CDR3 sequences, roughly 95% observed once, and the top ten hold around 0.15%. Overall study results and limits: It was acknowledged by the study that relatively few individuals were included in its TCR sequencing and HLA analysis.

The CDR3 totals 11 residues. Trimming stripped 6 bases from V and 4 bases from J, with 6 bases between. Per germline, CDR1 LGHNT and CDR2 FRNRAP. Sequencing was carried out using CD8+ T cells from PBMCs. The rearrangement joins TRBV12-5 to TRBJ1-1, with D possibly TRBD1 on 6 matching bases. This TCR derives from a human donor with multiple sclerosis. In DNA, the CDR3 is TGTGCTAGTGGAGGGGGCACTGAAGCTTTCTTT. It codes for CASGGGTEAFF.